One sample yielded the 19 T cell receptor beta chains listed below, sequenced in a study of cytomegalovirus exposure and HLA in healthy donors. A multiplex PCR was run with 60 Vbeta primers and 13 Jbeta primers. Clones were sequenced by immunoSEQ multiplex PCR, and TCRdb holds only the in-frame ones, with some missing. The repertoire holds 160,000 or so clones, with less than 90% as singletons. The specimen sequenced was PBMCs. Every receptor here comes from a man in his fifties or sixties in good health and CMV-seropositive.

V gene TRBV28 combines with J gene TRBJ2-1; 8 bases are shared with TRBD1. Germline trimming cut 6 bases from V and 3 bases from J; bases unmatched to any gene: 4. Germline V CDR1 and CDR2: MDHEN, SYDVKM. CDR3 length equals 14 residues. The CDR3 sequence is CASRTGDFYNEQFF. In DNA, the CDR3 is TGTGCCAGCAGGACAGGGGATTTCTACAATGAGCAGTTCTTC.

The chain carries TRBV5-4 and TRBJ2-7; 12 nucleotides match TRBD1. Trimming cost V 4 bases and J 9 bases; bases outside gene matches: 8. The length of the CDR3 is 14 residues. Germline V lookup: CDR1 SGHNT, CDR2 YYREEE (reference sequence). The DNA of the CDR3 is TGTGCCAGCAGCCCCGGGACAGGGGGCTTTGGGCAGTACTTC. Translated, it gives CASSPGTGGFGQYF.

This clone was seen only a few times. The gene calls are TRBV10-2 and TRBJ1-1; possible D gene TRBD1, 5 bases. Per germline, CDR1 WSHSY and CDR2 SAAADI. The length of the CDR3 is 13 residues. Trimming took 3 bases from V and 4 from J, leaving 9 bases between them. The CDR3 DNA reads as TGCGCCAGCAGTGATTACGGGGGCACTGAAGCTTTCTTT. It yields the protein CASSDYGGTEAFF.

About this clone itself: One end of the junction fails to match germline, which may point to a read error. J is TRBJ2-2 and V is TRBV7-8; D is undetermined. Per the germline V gene, CDR1 is SGHVS and CDR2 is FQNEAQ. This CDR3 comprises 14 residues. CDR3 sequence reads: CASSLDFNTGELFF. In nucleotides, the CDR3 is TGTGCCAGCAGTTTAGACTTCAACACCGGGGAGCTGTTTTTT. The full variable domain, rest sourced from reference TRBV7-8 and TRBJ2-2, is GAGVSQSPRYKVAKRGQDVALRCDPISGHVSLFWYQQALGQGPEFLTYFQNEAQLDKSGLPSDRFFAERPEGSVSTLKIQRTQQEDSAVYLCASSLDFNTGELFFGEGSRLTVL.

The chain recombines TRBV9 with TRBJ2-7, with TRBD2 as a possible D gene (6 bases). CDR1 and CDR2 from the germline V gene are SGDLS and YYNGEE. The CDR3 has 13 amino acids. Trimming removed 0 bases at V and 3 bases at J, with 7 bases between. The DNA for the CDR3 is TGTGCCAGCAGCGTAGCGGGGGACTACGAGCAGTACTTC. This codes for CASSVAGDYEQYF.

The count of this clone is one. Other nucleotide sequences in the sample specify the same CDR3. This chain connects TRBV6-5 to TRBJ2-7; 7 positions match TRBD2. Germline CDR1 MNHEY, CDR2 SVGAGI. J was trimmed by 3 bases and V by 2 bases; bases with no gene match: 4. The CDR3 runs 14 residues. DNA for the CDR3: TGTGCCAGCAGTTACGGCGGGGGAGACTACGAGCAGTACTTC. It is translated as CASSYGGGDYEQYF.

In its sample, this clone was seen a few times. V gene TRBV11-3 combines with J gene TRBJ2-7; possible D gene TRBD1, 5 bases. Germline CDR1 reads SGHNT; CDR2 reads YENEEA. There are 13 residues in the CDR3. V lost 5 bases to trimming and J lost 3 bases, with 11 bases between them. Written as DNA, the CDR3 is TGTGCCAGCAGCCCAGGGTCCCTCTACGAGCAGTACTTC. Protein: CASSPGSLYEQYF.

The genes are TRBV28 and TRBJ1-1; a possible D gene is TRBD1 (6 bases). CDR3 length: 16 residues. The V end lost 6 bases, the J end lost 5 bases, and 22 bases lay between the germline ends. The germline gives CDR1 MDHEN, CDR2 SYDVKM. CDR3 bases: TGTGCCAGCAGCTTAGCTGGGGGCGTTTGGGGGACTGAAGCTTTCTTT. The encoded protein is CASSLAGGVWGTEAFF.

V gene TRBV2 combines with J gene TRBJ1-5; TRBD1 aligns across 9 bases. The length of the CDR3 is 13 residues. Trimming took 9 bases from V and 7 from J; bases not matched to a gene: 7. CDR1 and CDR2 (germline): SNHLY, FYNNEI. The chain's CDR3 is CASNRGQEQPQHF. The DNA for the CDR3 is TGTGCCAGTAACAGGGGGCAGGAACAGCCCCAGCATTTT.

Concerning this clone itself: The same CDR3 also results from other DNA sequences found in this sample. V usage is TRBV5-1 and J usage is TRBJ2-3; possibly TRBD1 for D (5 bases). The CDR3 consists of 14 residues. Germline values: CDR1 SGHRS, CDR2 YFSETQ. V lost 0 bases and J lost 1, with 6 bases in between. The CDR3 region has the DNA TGCGCCAGCAGCTTGGAGACAGGCACAGATACGCAGTATTTT. Protein product: CASSLETGTDTQYF.

This chain joins TRBV7-2 and TRBJ2-1, with TRBD2 matching over 13 bases. V trimming: 5 bases; J trimming: 4 bases; junction bases outside the gene matches: 5. In germline, CDR1 is SGHTA, CDR2 FQGNSA. The CDR3 length is 16 residues. The CDR3 sequence is CASSTGTSGNYNEQFF. The CDR3 nucleotides read TGTGCCAGCAGCACGGGGACTAGCGGGAATTACAATGAGCAGTTCTTC.

The chain employs TRBV11-2 and TRBJ2-3; 9 nucleotides align to TRBD1. V was pared by 4 bases and J by 11 bases, with 4 bases of the junction left unmatched. Per germline, CDR1 SGHAT and CDR2 FQNNGV. This CDR3 has 12 amino acids. The CDR3 here is CASSYRGRKQYF. Here the CDR3 DNA reads TGTGCCAGCAGCTACAGGGGGCGGAAGCAGTATTTT.

V gene TRBV11-2 combines with J gene TRBJ2-1; 14 bases fit TRBD2. The ends lost 3 bases at V and 7 bases at J; junction bases unmatched: 11. CDR1 and CDR2 (germline): SGHAT, FQNNGV. This CDR3 region has 18 residues. The CDR3 DNA sequence: TGTGCCAGCAGCTTCGGGACTAGCGGGGGCGTGTTCGGTAATGAGCAGTTCTTC. Protein: CASSFGTSGGVFGNEQFF.

The chain uses TRBV6-4 and TRBJ1-3; D is ambiguous. CDR1 MRHNA and CDR2 SNTAGT come from the germline V gene. Trimming removed 8 bases at V and 0 bases at J, with 8 bases between. The CDR3 covers 13 residues. The CDR3 DNA sequence: TGTGCCAGCCGACTGTACTCTGGAAACACCATATATTTT. Its protein product is CASRLYSGNTIYF.

The chain carries TRBV9 and TRBJ2-3; 7 bases map to TRBD2. V shed 0 bases and J 1 base; nucleotides not matched to a gene: 2. Germline CDR1 and CDR2: SGDLS and YYNGEE. This CDR3 comprises 15 residues. CDR3 loop: CASSVASGGTDTQYF. The CDR3 DNA sequence: TGTGCCAGCAGCGTAGCTAGCGGAGGCACAGATACGCAGTATTTT. The full variable domain, with the rest looked up from reference TRBV9 and TRBJ2-3, is DSGVTQTPKHLITATGQRVTLRCSPRSGDLSVYWYQQSLDQGLQFLIQYYNGEERAKGNILERFSAQQFPDLHSELNLSSLELGDSALYFCASSVASGGTDTQYFGPGTRLTVL.

This chain uses TRBV6-5 with TRBJ1-5; TRBD1 matches at 9 bases. Germline V gene sequence: CDR1 MNHEY, CDR2 SVGAGI. Unmatched junction bases numbered 3, after V lost 2 bases and J lost 7 bases. The CDR3 runs 14 residues. In DNA form, the CDR3 reads TGTGCCAGCAGTTACGGGACAGGGTACCAGCCCCAGCATTTT. Protein sequence: CASSYGTGYQPQHF.

In DNA form, the CDR3 reads TGTGCCAGCAGCTTAGACAGGGTCTCCTACGAGCAGTACTTC. It encodes CASSLDRVSYEQYF. This chain uses TRBV7-2 with TRBJ2-7, with D maybe TRBD1 (6 bases). CDR3 size: 14 residues. Trimming cost V 1 base and J 0 bases, with 7 bases left between them. Per the germline V gene, CDR1 is SGHTA and CDR2 is FQGNSA.

The chain employs TRBV2 and TRBJ2-7; D is possibly TRBD1 (6 bases). This CDR3 spans 13 amino acids. Germline lookup yields CDR1 SNHLY and CDR2 FYNNEI. V gave up 5 bases and J gave up 2 bases, with 10 bases separating them. The CDR3 is CASSPGQPYEQYF. DNA for the CDR3: TGTGCCAGCAGTCCGGGACAACCCTACGAGCAGTACTTC.

This clone was seen only a few times. This sequence joins TRBV9 and TRBJ2-7, with 7 nucleotides matching TRBD2. The CDR3 runs 14 residues. After removal of 10 bases from V and 8 bases from J, the junction contained 18 bases not matched to a gene. The germline gives CDR1 SGDLS, CDR2 YYNGEE. CDR3 DNA: TGTGCCTCCAGCTGGGAGGATAGCGGGCAGAAGCAGTACTTC. Protein: CASSWEDSGQKQYF.